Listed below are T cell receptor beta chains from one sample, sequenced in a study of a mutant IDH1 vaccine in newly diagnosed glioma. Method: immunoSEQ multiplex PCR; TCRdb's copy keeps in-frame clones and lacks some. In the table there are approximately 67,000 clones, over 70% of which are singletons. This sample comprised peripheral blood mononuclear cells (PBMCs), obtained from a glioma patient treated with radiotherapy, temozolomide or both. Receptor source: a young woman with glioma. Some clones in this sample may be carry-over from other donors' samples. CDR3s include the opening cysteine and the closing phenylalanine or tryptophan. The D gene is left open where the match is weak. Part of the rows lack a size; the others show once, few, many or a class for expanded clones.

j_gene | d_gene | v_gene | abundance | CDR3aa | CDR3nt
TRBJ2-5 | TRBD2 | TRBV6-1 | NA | CASSEARASGRAGLQETQYF | TGTGCCAGCAGTGAAGCCCGCGCTAGCGGGAGGGCCGGATTACAAGAGACCCAGTACTTC
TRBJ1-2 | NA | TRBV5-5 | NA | CASSSGAGEANYGYTF | TGTGCCAGCAGCTCGGGGGCGGGGGAGGCGAACTATGGCTACACCTTC
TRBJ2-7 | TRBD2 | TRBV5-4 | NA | CASSPSGGYEQYF | TGTGCCAGCAGTCCCTCGGGGGGCTACGAGCAGTACTTC
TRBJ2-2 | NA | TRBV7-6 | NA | CASSSQVVNTGELFF | TGTGCCAGCAGCTCTCAGGTCGTGAACACCGGGGAGCTGTTTTTT
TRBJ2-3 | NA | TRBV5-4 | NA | CASSLDGGATDTQYF | TGTGCCAGCAGCTTGGATGGCGGGGCGACAGATACGCAGTATTTT
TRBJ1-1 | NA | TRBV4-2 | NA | CASSQVANPTEAFF | TGTGCCAGCAGCCAAGTGGCGAACCCAACCGAAGCTTTCTTT
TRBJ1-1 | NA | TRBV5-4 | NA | CASSLDQGKNTEAFF | TGTGCCAGCAGCTTGGACCAGGGGAAGAACACTGAAGCTTTCTTT
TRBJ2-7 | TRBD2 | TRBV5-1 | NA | CASSLGLAGGRSYYEQYF | TGCGCCAGCAGCTTGGGACTAGCGGGAGGGAGGTCTTACTACGAGCAGTACTTC
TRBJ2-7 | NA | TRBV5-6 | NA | CASSLVQNEQYF | TGTGCCAGCAGCTTGGTACAGAACGAGCAGTACTTC
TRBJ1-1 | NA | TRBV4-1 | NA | CASSQASGHDTEAFF | TGCGCCAGCAGCCAAGCGTCGGGACACGACACTGAAGCTTTCTTT
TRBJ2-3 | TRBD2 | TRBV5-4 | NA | CASSLLGEGESTDTQYF | TGTGCCAGCAGCTTGTTGGGGGAGGGAGAAAGCACAGATACGCAGTATTTT
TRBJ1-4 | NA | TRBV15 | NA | CATSRDNFEEKLFF | TGTGCCACCAGCAGAGATAATTTTGAGGAAAAACTGTTTTTT
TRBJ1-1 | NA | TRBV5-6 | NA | CASSLGVEAFF | TGTGCCAGCAGCTTGGGCGTTGAAGCTTTCTTT
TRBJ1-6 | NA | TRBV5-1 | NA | CASRVGTDGVNSPLHF | TGCGCCAGCAGGGTAGGGACGGACGGGGTCAATTCACCCCTCCACTTT
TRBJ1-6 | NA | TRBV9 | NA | CASSVGLQTGRGYNSPLHF | TGTGCCAGCAGCGTAGGACTGCAGACGGGTCGTGGCTATAATTCACCCCTCCACTTT
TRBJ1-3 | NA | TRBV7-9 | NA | CATGGNTIYF | TGTGCCACCGGGGGAAACACCATATATTTT
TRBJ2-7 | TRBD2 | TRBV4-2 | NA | CASSLSGTSGLYEQYF | TGTGCCAGCAGCCTTTCGGGGACTAGCGGACTTTACGAGCAGTACTTC
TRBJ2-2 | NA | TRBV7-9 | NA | CASSLGVPPGELFF | TGTGCCAGCAGCCTCGGGGTCCCACCCGGGGAGCTGTTTTTT
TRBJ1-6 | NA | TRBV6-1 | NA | CASSEGGYDNSPLHF | TGTGCCAGCAGTGAAGGGGGCTACGATAATTCACCCCTCCACTTT
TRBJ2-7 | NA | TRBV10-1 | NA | CASSENVGSYEQYF | TGCGCCAGCAGCGAAAACGTCGGCTCCTACGAGCAGTACTTC
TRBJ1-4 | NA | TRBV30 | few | CAWAAGSSNEKLFF | TGTGCCTGGGCAGCAGGAAGTTCTAATGAAAAACTGTTTTTT
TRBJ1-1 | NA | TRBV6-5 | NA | CASRGTGTNTEAFF | TGTGCCAGCAGGGGAACAGGGACGAACACTGAAGCTTTCTTT
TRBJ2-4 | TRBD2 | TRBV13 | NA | CASSLESGARPRLAKNIQYF | TGTGCCAGCAGCTTAGAAAGCGGGGCGCGGCCCCGATTAGCCAAAAACATTCAGTACTTC